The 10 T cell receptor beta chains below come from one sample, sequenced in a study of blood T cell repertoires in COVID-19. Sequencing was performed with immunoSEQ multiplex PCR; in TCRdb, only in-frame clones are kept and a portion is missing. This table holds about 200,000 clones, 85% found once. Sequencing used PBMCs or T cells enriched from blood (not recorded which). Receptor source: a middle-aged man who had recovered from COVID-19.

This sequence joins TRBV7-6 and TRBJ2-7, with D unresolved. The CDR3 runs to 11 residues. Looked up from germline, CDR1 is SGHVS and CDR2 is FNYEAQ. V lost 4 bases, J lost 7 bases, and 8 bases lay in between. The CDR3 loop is CASSYRQEQYF. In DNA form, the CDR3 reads TGTGCCAGCAGCTACCGACAAGAGCAGTACTTC.

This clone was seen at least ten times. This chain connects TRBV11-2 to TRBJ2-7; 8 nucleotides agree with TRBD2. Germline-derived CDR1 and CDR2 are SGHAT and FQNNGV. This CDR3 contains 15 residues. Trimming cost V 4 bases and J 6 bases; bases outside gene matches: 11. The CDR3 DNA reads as TGTGCCAGCAGCTCAGTGGCGGGGGGACCCCTCGAGCAGTACTTC. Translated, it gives CASSSVAGGPLEQYF.

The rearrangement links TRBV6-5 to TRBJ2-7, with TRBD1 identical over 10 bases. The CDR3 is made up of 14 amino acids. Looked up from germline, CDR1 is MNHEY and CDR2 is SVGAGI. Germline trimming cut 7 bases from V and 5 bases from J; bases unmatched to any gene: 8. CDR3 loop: CASTPGQGKNEQYF. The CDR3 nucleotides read TGTGCCAGCACACCGGGACAGGGGAAAAACGAGCAGTACTTC.

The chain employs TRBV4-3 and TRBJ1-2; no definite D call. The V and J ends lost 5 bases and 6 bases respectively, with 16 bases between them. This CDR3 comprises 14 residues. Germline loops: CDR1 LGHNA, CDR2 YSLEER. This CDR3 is CASSLLVEGDGYTF. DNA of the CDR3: TGCGCCAGCAGCTTATTGGTCGAGGGAGATGGCTACACCTTC.

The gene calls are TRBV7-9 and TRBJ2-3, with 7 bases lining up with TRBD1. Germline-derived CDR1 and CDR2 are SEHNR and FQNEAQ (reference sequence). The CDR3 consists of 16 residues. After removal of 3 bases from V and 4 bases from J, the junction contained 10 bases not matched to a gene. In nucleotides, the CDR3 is TGTGCCAGCAGCTTCCGGCGTATAGGGGGCGCAGATACGCAGTATTTT. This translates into CASSFRRIGGADTQYF.

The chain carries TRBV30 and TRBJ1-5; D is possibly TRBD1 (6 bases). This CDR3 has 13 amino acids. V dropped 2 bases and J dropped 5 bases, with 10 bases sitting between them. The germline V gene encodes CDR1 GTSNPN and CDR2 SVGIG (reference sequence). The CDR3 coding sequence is TGTGCCTGGAGTACTACAGGGTATCAGCCCCAGCATTTT. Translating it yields CAWSTTGYQPQHF. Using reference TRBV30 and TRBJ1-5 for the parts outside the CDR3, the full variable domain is SQTIHQWPATLVQPVGSPLSLECTVEGTSNPNLYWYRQAAGRGLQLLFYSVGIGQISSEVPQNLSASRPQDRQFILSSKKLLLSDSGFYLCAWSTTGYQPQHFGDGTRLSIL.

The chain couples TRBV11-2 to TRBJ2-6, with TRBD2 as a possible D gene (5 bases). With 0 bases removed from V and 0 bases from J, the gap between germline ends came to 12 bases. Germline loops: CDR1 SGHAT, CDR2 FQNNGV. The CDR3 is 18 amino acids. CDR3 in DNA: TGTGCCAGCAGCTTAGAGGGCGGGTTAAGCTCTGGGGCCAACGTCCTGACTTTC. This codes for CASSLEGGLSSGANVLTF.

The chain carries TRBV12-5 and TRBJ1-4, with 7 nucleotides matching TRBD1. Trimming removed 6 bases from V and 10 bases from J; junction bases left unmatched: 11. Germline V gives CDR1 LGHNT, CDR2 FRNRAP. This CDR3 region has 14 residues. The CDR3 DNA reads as TGTGCTAGTGGCCAGACAGGGTATATCGGAAAACTGTTTTTT. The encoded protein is CASGQTGYIGKLFF. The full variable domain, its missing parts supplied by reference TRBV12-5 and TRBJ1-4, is DARVTQTPRHKVTEMGQEVTMRCQPILGHNTVFWYRQTMMQGLELLAYFRNRAPLDDSGMPKDRFSAEMPDATLATLKIQPSEPRDSAVYFCASGQTGYIGKLFFGSGTQLSVL.

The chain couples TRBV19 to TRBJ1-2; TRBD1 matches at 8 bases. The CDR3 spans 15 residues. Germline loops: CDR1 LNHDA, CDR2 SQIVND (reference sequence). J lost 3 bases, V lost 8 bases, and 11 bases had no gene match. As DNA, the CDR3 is TGTGCCAGTTTCTCCGACCAGGGGGCCGACTATGGCTACACCTTC. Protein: CASFSDQGADYGYTF.

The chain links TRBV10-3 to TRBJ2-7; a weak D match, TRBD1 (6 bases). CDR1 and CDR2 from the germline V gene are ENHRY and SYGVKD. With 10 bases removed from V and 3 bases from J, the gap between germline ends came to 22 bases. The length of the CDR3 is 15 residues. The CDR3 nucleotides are TGTGCCACTAAGTACGAAAGGACAGAAAACTACGAGCAGTACTTC. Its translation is CATKYERTENYEQYF.